Below, 17 T cell receptor beta chains from the same sample are listed, as sequenced in a study of shared clonotypes between healthy human individuals (dated by TCRdb to about 2020). To prepare the library, the immunoSEQ multiplex PCR assay was applied. TCRdb provides this immuneACCESS table in a form limited to in-frame rearrangements. Some clones are lacking; in checked studies, under half of them reflect an unresolved V gene, and why the rest are absent is not known. The sample table lists millions of clones, just over 90% of them with a count of one. Around 0.14% of the sample is held by the ten biggest clonotypes. Sequenced sample: naive CD4+ T cells sorted from blood. This specimen's cell subset or site label, interpreted: CD45RA+ positively selected. The receptors derive from a man aged 18-30 years in good health.

This clone came up once. The chain employs TRBV19 and TRBJ2-6; maybe TRBD1 (6 bases). V dropped 1 base and J dropped 0 bases, with 16 bases sitting between them. CDR1 LNHDA and CDR2 SQIVND come from the germline V gene (reference sequence). This CDR3 is 19 amino acids long. Here the CDR3 reads CASSIGTGHRISGANVLTF. The CDR3 DNA follows: TGTGCCAGTAGTATAGGGACGGGACACAGGATCTCTGGGGCCAACGTCCTGACTTTC.

The chain has TRBV12-2 and TRBJ2-5; the DNA was not used to check the table's D call, TRBD2. TRBV12-2 is reported as a pseudogene. The CDR3 has 15 amino acids. The CDR3, as DNA: TGTGCAAGTCGCGTCCGGGAGGTGTACCAAGAGACCCAGTACTTC. Protein sequence: CASRVREVYQETQYF.

V gene TRBV29-1 combines with J gene TRBJ2-3; no reliable D call. The CDR3 covers 14 residues. Trimming shortened V by 4 bases and J by 1 base, and 12 bases separated the two germline ends. CDR1 and CDR2 (germline): SQVTM, ANQGSEA. DNA for the CDR3: TGCAGCGTTGGATTCTATAAAGGCACAGATACGCAGTATTTT. Amino acids: CSVGFYKGTDTQYF.

The genes are TRBV6-5 and TRBJ1-1, with D possibly being TRBD1 (5 bases). Germline values: CDR1 MNHEY, CDR2 SVGAGI. The CDR3 runs 14 residues. Trimming pared 7 bases from V and 8 bases from J, leaving 20 bases between. The CDR3 reads CASKSPRGRYEAFF. The CDR3 nucleotides read TGTGCCAGCAAAAGTCCCCGGGGACGTTACGAAGCTTTCTTT.

The rearrangement joins TRBV5-4 to TRBJ2-2; possible D gene TRBD1, 5 bases. The V gene's germline CDR1 is SGHNT and CDR2 YYREEE (reference sequence). CDR3 size: 14 residues. The ends were cut back, 4 bases at V and 1 base at J, with 8 bases in the middle. CDR3 sequence: CASSNTGNTGELFF. The CDR3, as DNA: TGTGCCAGCAGCAATACAGGGAACACCGGGGAGCTGTTTTTT. The full variable domain, with the rest looked up from reference TRBV5-4 and TRBJ2-2, is ETGVTQSPTHLIKTRGQQVTLRCSSQSGHNTVSWYQQALGQGPQFIFQYYREEENGRGNFPPRFSGLQFPNYSSELNVNALELDDSALYLCASSNTGNTGELFFGEGSRLTVL.

The chain links TRBV27 to TRBJ2-5; 9 positions agree with TRBD1. The junction had 5 bases not matched to a gene; V was cut back by 8 bases and J by 1 base. The CDR3 extends over 14 amino acids. CDR1 and CDR2 (germline): MNHEY, SMNVEV (reference sequence). The CDR3, as DNA: TGTGCCAGCGGGGCACAGGGGGCCCAAGAGACCCAGTACTTC. This gives the protein CASGAQGAQETQYF.

V is TRBV5-1 and J is TRBJ2-2; TRBD2 matches at 10 bases. V dropped 6 bases and J dropped 6; count of bases not matched to a gene: 5. Germline assignment: CDR1 SGHRS and CDR2 YFSETQ. The CDR3 runs to 14 residues. The CDR3 reads CASKAGGPAGELFF. The CDR3 coding sequence is TGCGCCAGCAAAGCGGGAGGGCCGGCCGGGGAGCTGTTTTTT.

As regards this clone: Other DNA sequences in the sample encode the same CDR3. The gene calls are TRBV4-1 and TRBJ1-6; D uncertain. V lost 0 bases and J lost 5, with 11 bases in between. Germline CDR1 reads MGHRA; CDR2 reads YSYEKL. There are 16 residues in the CDR3. The CDR3 loop reads CASSQDFKGNNSPLHF. CDR3 in DNA: TGCGCCAGCAGCCAAGATTTTAAAGGGAATAATTCACCCCTCCACTTT.

A word on this clone: At the DNA level, this CDR3 is encoded by other sequences in the same sample as well. This chain connects TRBV5-4 to TRBJ2-5, with 7 bases identical to TRBD2. This CDR3 is 15 amino acids long. The J segment lost 1 base and the V segment lost 0 bases, leaving 3 bases of the junction unmatched. The V gene's germline CDR1 is SGHNT and CDR2 YYREEE (reference sequence). This CDR3 is CASSLVSGTQETQYF. The CDR3 DNA follows: TGTGCCAGCAGCTTGGTCAGCGGGACCCAAGAGACCCAGTACTTC.

The rearrangement uses TRBV7-2 and TRBJ1-2; 10 bases match TRBD1. The V gene end was trimmed by 4 bases and the J gene end by 7 bases; junction bases not matched to a gene: 9. The CDR3 extends over 15 amino acids. Germline V gives CDR1 SGHTA, CDR2 FQGNSA. The CDR3 nucleotides are TGTGCCAGCAGCTCCATGACAGGGGGCCTTGGTGGCTACACCTTC. Amino acids: CASSSMTGGLGGYTF.

The chain couples TRBV7-2 to TRBJ1-6; possible D gene TRBD1, 5 bases. Germline V CDR1 and CDR2: SGHTA, FQGNSA. V shed 1 base and J shed 9 bases, with 13 bases lying between them. The CDR3 spans 15 residues. CDR3 residues: CASSLVQGIGSPLHF. The CDR3 coding sequence is TGTGCCAGCAGCTTAGTCCAGGGAATCGGTTCACCCCTCCACTTT.

This chain uses TRBV6-5 with TRBJ1-5; 9 bases are a match to TRBD1. The CDR3 length is 15 residues. CDR1 MNHEY and CDR2 SVGAGI come from the germline V gene. V lost 6 bases and J lost 6; bases outside the gene matches: 9. This CDR3 reads CASSLQGAVGQPQHF. The CDR3 nucleotides are TGTGCCAGCAGCTTACAGGGGGCCGTCGGTCAGCCCCAGCATTTT.

The chain is built from TRBV25-1 and TRBJ2-7; maybe TRBD1 (6 bases). The V gene's germline CDR1 is MGHDK and CDR2 SYGVNS. This CDR3 is 13 amino acids long. Trimming left V 5 bases short and J 2 bases short, with 10 bases between. The CDR3 spells CASSPGVPYEQYF. CDR3 sequence (DNA): TGTGCCAGCAGTCCAGGGGTACCCTACGAGCAGTACTTC.

The CDR3 DNA reads TGTGCCAGCAGCCAAGTGCTAGCGGGGGGTGAGCAGTTCTTC. Amino acid sequence: CASSQVLAGGEQFF. The chain carries TRBV4-2 and TRBJ2-1, with 11 bases lining up with TRBD2. Germline CDR1 is LGHNA and CDR2 is YNFKEQ. The CDR3 loop spans 14 amino acids. After removal of 1 base from V and 9 bases from J, the junction contained 2 bases not matched to a gene.

This clone came up once. The chain has TRBV18 and TRBJ2-5, with 10 bases lining up with TRBD2. V lost 4 bases and J lost 0; bases outside the gene matches: 2. The CDR3 loop spans 15 amino acids. Germline lookup yields CDR1 KGHSH and CDR2 LQKENI. CDR3 protein: CASSRTSGNQETQYF. The CDR3 DNA reads as TGTGCCAGCTCACGGACTAGCGGTAACCAAGAGACCCAGTACTTC.

This rearrangement joins TRBV19 to TRBJ2-1; possibly TRBD1 or TRBD2 for D (5 bases each). The CDR3 extends over 15 amino acids. Germline-derived CDR1 and CDR2 are LNHDA and SQIVND (reference sequence). The V end lost 5 bases, the J end lost 10 bases, and 21 bases lay between the germline ends. In DNA, the CDR3 is TGTGCCAGTAGTCTAACCCCCGGGACGTTTTACGAGCAGTTCTTC. Amino acid sequence: CASSLTPGTFYEQFF.

J is TRBJ2-3 and V is TRBV15; D gene ambiguous. This CDR3 is 14 amino acids long. The germline V gene has CDR1 LNHNV and CDR2 YYDKDF (reference sequence). V gave up 2 bases and J gave up 0 bases, with 6 bases separating them. The DNA for the CDR3 is TGTGCCACCAGCAGATTGGGAAGCACAGATACGCAGTATTTT. Translating it yields CATSRLGSTDTQYF.